This is a list of T cell receptor beta chains from one sample in a study of OX40 agonist ivuxolimab in advanced cancers. Sequencing was performed with immunoSEQ multiplex PCR; in TCRdb, only in-frame clones are kept and a portion is missing. Of approximately 50,000 clones in the sample, roughly 91% were seen once. Sequencing was performed on CD4+ or CD8+ T cells sorted from blood, taken in a trial of the OX40 agonist ivuxolimab. Source of these receptors: an adult with an advanced solid tumor such as melanoma, head and neck, liver or kidney cancer. Both conserved end residues are part of each CDR3. Expanded clones are given a class, and other clones once, few, many or no size at all.

cdr3_length: 14; j_call: TRBJ2-5; clone_size: -; v_call: TRBV9; cdr3_aa: CASSSSGGQETQYF
cdr3_length: 15; j_call: TRBJ1-2; clone_size: -; v_call: TRBV4-1; cdr3_aa: CASSLPGTGGAGYTF
cdr3_length: 12; j_call: TRBJ2-7; clone_size: -; v_call: TRBV6-6; cdr3_aa: CASSPYSYEQYF
cdr3_length: 14; j_call: TRBJ2-3; clone_size: -; v_call: TRBV13; cdr3_aa: CASSLDTSLGTQYF
cdr3_length: 15; j_call: TRBJ2-7; clone_size: -; v_call: TRBV28; cdr3_aa: CASSTDGRYGDEQYF
cdr3_length: 14; j_call: TRBJ2-7; clone_size: -; v_call: TRBV18; cdr3_aa: CASSSMRGTYEQYF
cdr3_length: 12; j_call: TRBJ2-3; clone_size: once; v_call: TRBV7-2; cdr3_aa: CASSLSTDTQYF
cdr3_length: 13; j_call: TRBJ2-5; clone_size: -; v_call: TRBV2; cdr3_aa: CASNFQGPETQYF
cdr3_length: 17; j_call: TRBJ2-2; clone_size: -; v_call: TRBV18; cdr3_aa: CASSPPGGKRYTGELFF
cdr3_length: 15; j_call: TRBJ2-5; clone_size: -; v_call: TRBV4-1; cdr3_aa: CASSQDVSRQETQYF
cdr3_length: 14; j_call: TRBJ2-7; clone_size: -; v_call: TRBV7-8; cdr3_aa: CASSPSRLVNEQYF
cdr3_length: 15; j_call: TRBJ2-1; clone_size: -; v_call: TRBV11-2; cdr3_aa: CASSLQRGIDNEQFF
cdr3_length: 14; j_call: TRBJ2-2; clone_size: -; v_call: TRBV29-1; cdr3_aa: CSVSQRTNTGELFF
cdr3_length: 15; j_call: TRBJ1-2; clone_size: -; v_call: TRBV30; cdr3_aa: CAWRKGTGASYGYTF
cdr3_length: 13; j_call: TRBJ2-5; clone_size: -; v_call: TRBV19; cdr3_aa: CATSTGLTTKQYF
cdr3_length: 17; j_call: TRBJ1-5; clone_size: -; v_call: TRBV6-1; cdr3_aa: CASSGKNSLAGNQPQHF
cdr3_length: 14; j_call: TRBJ2-3; clone_size: -; v_call: TRBV4-3; cdr3_aa: CASSRDTSTDTQYF
cdr3_length: 16; j_call: TRBJ1-3; clone_size: -; v_call: TRBV6-6; cdr3_aa: CASSSLRESSGNTIYF
cdr3_length: 15; j_call: TRBJ1-5; clone_size: -; v_call: TRBV28; cdr3_aa: CASSWGRVDGQPQHF
cdr3_length: 13; j_call: TRBJ1-1; clone_size: -; v_call: TRBV30; cdr3_aa: CAHRQGGNTEAFF
cdr3_length: 17; j_call: TRBJ2-6; clone_size: -; v_call: TRBV6-1; cdr3_aa: CASSDGEAKAGANVLTF
cdr3_length: 17; j_call: TRBJ1-1; clone_size: -; v_call: TRBV5-1; cdr3_aa: CASSLGFQSLQNTEAFF
cdr3_length: 13; j_call: TRBJ1-1; clone_size: -; v_call: TRBV5-1; cdr3_aa: CASSSGSVYEAFF
cdr3_length: 14; j_call: TRBJ2-7; clone_size: -; v_call: TRBV28; cdr3_aa: CASSFGGAPYEQYF
cdr3_length: 15; j_call: TRBJ1-1; clone_size: -; v_call: TRBV4-3; cdr3_aa: CASSPYLGGSTEAFF
cdr3_length: 13; j_call: TRBJ2-7; clone_size: -; v_call: TRBV30; cdr3_aa: CAWSRDSTYEQYF
cdr3_length: 17; j_call: TRBJ2-5; clone_size: -; v_call: TRBV2; cdr3_aa: CASSDTSGTSVLETQYF
cdr3_length: 12; j_call: TRBJ2-7; clone_size: -; v_call: TRBV19; cdr3_aa: CASSPGGYEQYF
cdr3_length: 13; j_call: TRBJ1-1; clone_size: -; v_call: TRBV6-5; cdr3_aa: CASSRTGGREAFF
cdr3_length: 15; j_call: TRBJ2-7; clone_size: few; v_call: TRBV6-5; cdr3_aa: CASRGSGTGSYEQYF
cdr3_length: 12; j_call: TRBJ2-5; clone_size: -; v_call: TRBV30; cdr3_aa: CAWTGGGETQYF
cdr3_length: 14; j_call: TRBJ1-5; clone_size: -; v_call: TRBV30; cdr3_aa: CAWSGGEANQPQHF
cdr3_length: 17; j_call: TRBJ2-1; clone_size: -; v_call: TRBV4-1; cdr3_aa: CASSQVLLAGGRNEQFF
cdr3_length: 13; j_call: TRBJ2-1; clone_size: -; v_call: TRBV7-2; cdr3_aa: CASSKTIGAEQFF
cdr3_length: 15; j_call: TRBJ1-4; clone_size: -; v_call: TRBV6-1; cdr3_aa: CASTLMTSPNEKLFF
cdr3_length: 15; j_call: TRBJ1-3; clone_size: -; v_call: TRBV7-2; cdr3_aa: CASSLSGQGGNTIYF
cdr3_length: 17; j_call: TRBJ1-6; clone_size: once; v_call: TRBV12-5; cdr3_aa: CASGLVVGALSNSPLHF
cdr3_length: 16; j_call: TRBJ1-1; clone_size: -; v_call: TRBV11-2; cdr3_aa: CASSLGQGGFDTEAFF
cdr3_length: 13; j_call: TRBJ1-2; clone_size: -; v_call: TRBV2; cdr3_aa: CASSEGRPGSYTF
cdr3_length: 15; j_call: TRBJ1-4; clone_size: -; v_call: TRBV6-6; cdr3_aa: CASSYQTGGAEKLFF
cdr3_length: 12; j_call: TRBJ1-1; clone_size: -; v_call: TRBV19; cdr3_aa: CASSPSGTEAFF
cdr3_length: 14; j_call: TRBJ1-2; clone_size: -; v_call: TRBV27; cdr3_aa: CASSLAGSPYGYTF
cdr3_length: 12; j_call: TRBJ2-3; clone_size: -; v_call: TRBV4-1; cdr3_aa: CASSQGPDTQYF
cdr3_length: 15; j_call: TRBJ1-1; clone_size: -; v_call: TRBV5-1; cdr3_aa: CASTETGQLNTEAFF
cdr3_length: 14; j_call: TRBJ2-5; clone_size: -; v_call: TRBV6-5; cdr3_aa: CASSYGGVQETQYF
cdr3_length: 15; j_call: TRBJ2-6; clone_size: -; v_call: TRBV6-5; cdr3_aa: CASSPVVTGANVLTF
cdr3_length: 17; j_call: TRBJ2-5; clone_size: -; v_call: TRBV28; cdr3_aa: CASSPSLGGGWQETQYF
cdr3_length: 15; j_call: TRBJ2-6; clone_size: once; v_call: TRBV18; cdr3_aa: CASSPQGSGANVLTF